Shown below are 5 T cell receptor beta chains from a single sample sequenced in a study of blood T cells in healthy people across ages. The second PCR ran about 7 to 12 cycles with a sample-barcoded 5' primer and J-beta primers. Each CDR3 protein is one row after TCRdb ran MiXCR on the 5' RACE reads. Of 980,000 or so distinct CDR3 sequences listed, about 48% were seen once; the top ten hold about an eighth. Material: blood. These receptors originate from a man aged 30 to 45 in good health.

CDR3 residues: CASSGGLEADTQYF. The CDR3 DNA reads TGTGCCAGCAGTGGGGGACTAGAGGCAGATACGCAGTATTTT. V is TRBV6-1 and J is TRBJ2-3; 8 bases line up with TRBD2. J gave up 4 bases and V 4 bases, and 4 bases lay outside the gene matches. CDR1 is MNHNS and CDR2 is SASEGT in the germline V gene. This CDR3 is 14 amino acids long.

This clonotype turned up a few times. This chain links TRBV12-3 or TRBV12-4 with TRBJ2-1; D may be TRBD2 (7 bases). The germline V and J ends were trimmed by 3 bases and 5 bases, with 17 bases remaining between them. CDR3 size: 16 residues. The CDR3 here is CASSFYPGGRNNEQFF. CDR3 bases: TGTGCCAGCAGTTTCTATCCCGGGGGGCGTAACAATGAGCAGTTCTTC.

The chain links TRBV4-3 to TRBJ2-7; D may be TRBD2 (6 bases). V lost 1 base and J lost 2, with 12 bases in between. Germline-derived CDR1 and CDR2 are LGHNA and YSLEER. The CDR3 covers 15 residues. CDR3 amino acids: CASSQAPPGAYEQYF. CDR3 bases: TGCGCCAGCAGCCAAGCCCCCCCGGGGGCCTACGAGCAGTACTTC.

This sequence joins TRBV3-1 and TRBJ1-4; no clear D. V was cut by 4 bases and J by 9 bases, with 21 bases left in between. Germline V gene lookup returns CDR1 LGHDT and CDR2 YNNKEL (reference sequence). The CDR3 extends over 16 amino acids. CDR3 sequence (DNA): TGTGCCAGCAGCCCGACCGGACGTATGGGCTCTCAAAAACTGTTTTTT. The encoded protein is CASSPTGRMGSQKLFF. Full variable domain (missing parts from reference TRBV3-1 and TRBJ1-4): DTAVSQTPKYLVTQMGNDKSIKCEQNLGHDTMYWYKQDSKKFLKIMFSYNNKELIINETVPNRFSPKSPDKAHLNLHINSLELGDSAVYFCASSPTGRMGSQKLFFGSGTQLSVL.

The rearrangement joins TRBV20-1 to TRBJ1-3; no clear D. The CDR3 is 14 residues long. With 6 bases removed from V and 0 bases from J, the gap between germline ends came to 12 bases. Germline CDR1 and CDR2: DFQATT and SNEGSKA (reference sequence). CDR3 coding DNA: TGCAGTGCCCCACGCGGAGACTCTGGAAACACCATATATTTT. Protein product: CSAPRGDSGNTIYF.